The 24 T cell receptor beta chains presented below share a single source sample, sequenced in a study of cytomegalovirus exposure and HLA in healthy donors. Produced via immunoSEQ multiplex PCR; TCRdb's table is partial and in-frame only. Among more than 85,000 clones listed, more than 70% were seen once. Specimen: PBMCs. The receptors originated from a woman between 18 and 29 years old in good health and CMV-seronegative.

CDR3 loop: CSVEDETQVNTEAFF. CDR3 sequence (DNA): TGCAGCGTTGAAGACGAAACACAGGTGAACACTGAAGCTTTCTTT. The rearrangement joins TRBV29-1 to TRBJ1-1; TRBD1 is a possible D gene (5 bases). The germline CDR1 and CDR2 sequences are SQVTM and ANQGSEA. V shed 0 bases and J shed 0 bases, with 11 bases lying between them. The CDR3 is 15 amino acids. The full variable domain, with the rest looked up from reference TRBV29-1 and TRBJ1-1, is SAVISQKPSRDICQRGTSLTIQCQVDSQVTMMFWYRQQPGQSLTLIATANQGSEATYESGFVIDKFPISRPNLTFSTLTVSNMSPEDSSIYLCSVEDETQVNTEAFFGQGTRLTVV.

The rearrangement uses TRBV4-3 and TRBJ1-2, with 12 bases matching TRBD1. In germline, CDR1 is LGHNA, CDR2 YSLEER. This CDR3 spans 14 amino acids. Germline trimming cut 2 bases from V and 8 bases from J; bases unmatched to any gene: 3. The CDR3 DNA reads TGCGCCAGCAGCCAAACCGGGACAGGGGGCGGCTACACCTTC. Its translation is CASSQTGTGGGYTF.

This rearrangement joins TRBV7-2 to TRBJ2-1; 8 bases are a match to TRBD1. This CDR3 comprises 13 residues. Germline loops: CDR1 SGHTA, CDR2 FQGNSA. The V gene end was trimmed by 4 bases and the J gene end by 7 bases; junction bases not matched to a gene: 3. The CDR3 DNA follows: TGTGCCAGCAGCTCGGACAGGGTAAATGAGCAGTTCTTC. Translating gives CASSSDRVNEQFF.

The count of this clone is one. V gene TRBV5-1 combines with J gene TRBJ1-4; 8 positions match TRBD1. Looked up from germline, CDR1 is SGHRS and CDR2 is YFSETQ. CDR3 length: 14 amino acids. V trimming: 2 bases; J trimming: 5 bases; junction bases outside the gene matches: 2. CDR3 sequence reads: CASSFQGANEKLFF. The CDR3 nucleotides are TGCGCCAGCAGCTTTCAGGGGGCCAATGAAAAACTGTTTTTT.

The V gene is TRBV9, the J gene TRBJ2-1, with D tentatively TRBD2 (5 bases). V dropped 0 bases and J dropped 7 bases, with 14 bases sitting between them. The germline gives CDR1 SGDLS, CDR2 YYNGEE. The CDR3 consists of 15 residues. CDR3 DNA: TGTGCCAGCAGCGTAGCCGGGGTAGTAGGGAATGAGCAGTTCTTC. Amino acid sequence: CASSVAGVVGNEQFF.

The chain employs TRBV4-3 and TRBJ2-7, with 8 nucleotides matching TRBD1. V lost 0 bases, J lost 3 bases, and 4 bases stayed unmatched. The CDR3 runs to 15 residues. Germline values: CDR1 LGHNA, CDR2 YSLEER. CDR3 DNA: TGCGCCAGCAGCCAAGATGGGACAGGACTCTACGAGCAGTACTTC. Its protein is CASSQDGTGLYEQYF.

The chain employs TRBV27 and TRBJ2-3, with 8 bases fitting TRBD1. CDR1 MNHEY and CDR2 SMNVEV come from the germline V gene (reference sequence). The CDR3 consists of 14 residues. Trimming removed 7 bases from V and 0 bases from J; junction bases left unmatched: 3. In DNA form, the CDR3 reads TGTGCCAGCAACCGACAGGGGAGCACAGATACGCAGTATTTT. Its translation: CASNRQGSTDTQYF.

This CDR3 is CASSPIGQDSGELFF. The CDR3 region has the DNA TGTGCCAGCAGCCCAATTGGGCAGGATTCCGGGGAGCTGTTTTTT. The chain combines TRBV9 with TRBJ2-2; D uncertain. Germline CDR1 SGDLS, CDR2 YYNGEE. The V and J ends lost 4 bases and 6 bases respectively, with 16 bases between them. There are 15 residues in the CDR3. Looking up the rest from reference TRBV9 and TRBJ2-2 gives the full variable domain: DSGVTQTPKHLITATGQRVTLRCSPRSGDLSVYWYQQSLDQGLQFLIQYYNGEERAKGNILERFSAQQFPDLHSELNLSSLELGDSALYFCASSPIGQDSGELFFGEGSRLTVL.

The V gene is TRBV6-6, the J gene TRBJ1-5; no reliable D call. Germline lookup yields CDR1 MNHNY and CDR2 SVGAGI (reference sequence). CDR3 length: 11 amino acids. Trimming shortened V by 8 bases and J by 4 bases, and 6 bases separated the two germline ends. CDR3 region: CASGPNQPQHF. The CDR3 region has the DNA TGTGCCAGCGGCCCTAATCAGCCCCAGCATTTT.

This chain connects TRBV5-6 to TRBJ2-1; possibly TRBD2 for D (5 bases). The CDR3 consists of 12 residues. CDR1 is SGHDT, CDR2 YYEEEE, per germline. V was shortened by 2 bases and J by 9 bases, with 9 bases between the two germline ends. The CDR3 DNA reads TGTGCCAGCAGCTTATCCCGGGGTGAGCAGTTCTTC. Its translation: CASSLSRGEQFF.

The V gene is TRBV28, the J gene TRBJ2-5; D may be TRBD2 (6 bases). CDR3 length: 15 residues. V was clipped by 4 bases and J by 2 bases, with 14 bases between them. Germline CDR1 and CDR2: MDHEN and SYDVKM. CDR3 region: CASSSWVAVQETQYF. DNA for the CDR3: TGTGCCAGCAGTTCGTGGGTAGCGGTACAAGAGACCCAGTACTTC.

Regarding this clone: A junction boundary mismatches the germline segment, possibly from a read error. The sample has other DNA sequences that encode this CDR3 too. The rearrangement links TRBV6-1 to TRBJ2-7; TRBD1 aligns across 8 bases. The CDR3 loop spans 14 amino acids. Germline CDR1 reads MNHNS; CDR2 reads SASEGT. CDR3 protein: CASSEGAGGYEQYF. The CDR3, as DNA: TGTGCCAGCAGTGAAGGGGCAGGGGGCTACGAGCAGTATTTC.

The chain is built from TRBV5-4 and TRBJ2-1; weak D call: TRBD2 (6 bases). V lost 2 bases, J lost 3 bases, and 12 bases lay in between. Germline V gene data show CDR1 as SGHNT and CDR2 as YYREEE (reference sequence). CDR3 length equals 15 residues. The CDR3 protein is CASSLARGGYNEQFF. In nucleotides, the CDR3 is TGTGCCAGCAGCTTAGCGCGGGGCGGCTACAATGAGCAGTTCTTC.

Note on this clone: Other DNA sequences of this sample code for an identical CDR3. The chain employs TRBV9 and TRBJ2-7; 7 positions match TRBD2. This CDR3 has 14 residues. The germline gives CDR1 SGDLS, CDR2 YYNGEE. V lost 3 bases to trimming and J lost 1 base; unmatched junction nucleotides: 4. For the CDR3, the DNA is TGTGCCAGCAGCGCCGCTAGCGGTTCCTACGAGCAGTACTTC. Translated: CASSAASGSYEQYF. Filled out from reference TRBV9 and TRBJ2-7, the complete variable domain reads DSGVTQTPKHLITATGQRVTLRCSPRSGDLSVYWYQQSLDQGLQFLIQYYNGEERAKGNILERFSAQQFPDLHSELNLSSLELGDSALYFCASSAASGSYEQYFGPGTRLTVT.

A word on this clone: Distinct nucleotide sequences in the sample also encode this CDR3. This chain links TRBV6-6 with TRBJ1-2; 8 bases agree with TRBD1. Germline trimming cut 7 bases from V and 3 bases from J; bases unmatched to any gene: 4. The CDR3 runs to 13 residues. Germline V lookup: CDR1 MNHNY, CDR2 SVGAGI (reference sequence). The CDR3 sequence: CASTPTGDYGYTF. The CDR3 nucleotides read TGTGCCAGCACCCCGACAGGGGACTATGGCTACACCTTC.

V gene TRBV5-1 combines with J gene TRBJ2-7, with TRBD1 identical over 7 bases. Trimming took 4 bases from V and 2 from J; bases not matched to a gene: 12. The CDR3 has 16 amino acids. Germline loops: CDR1 SGHRS, CDR2 YFSETQ. The CDR3 loop reads CASSLTTGALTYEQYF. In nucleotides, the CDR3 is TGCGCCAGCAGCCTCACTACAGGGGCCTTAACCTACGAGCAGTACTTC.

This chain links TRBV29-1 with TRBJ1-1; 8 positions match TRBD1. The V segment lost 4 bases and the J segment 3 bases; nucleotides outside the gene matches: 22. Germline V gives CDR1 SQVTM, CDR2 ANQGSEA. The CDR3 sequence is 19 residues long. The CDR3 nucleotides are TGCAGCGTTGGACCCCGTCCCGTTGCACAGGGGGGAAGTGACACTGAAGCTTTCTTT. Translating gives CSVGPRPVAQGGSDTEAFF.

The V call is TRBV5-3, the J call TRBJ1-5, with 7 bases fitting TRBD1. TRBV5-3 is an ORF for which the function is uncertain. Unmatched junction bases numbered 4, after V lost 1 base and J lost 0 bases. This CDR3 is 16 amino acids long. The CDR3 DNA sequence: TGTGCCAGAAGCTTGAACAGGGGCTATAGCAATCAGCCCCAGCATTTT. It specifies CARSLNRGYSNQPQHF.

This clone has just a few counts. The chain uses TRBV5-6 and TRBJ1-2; weak D call: TRBD1 (5 bases). In germline, CDR1 is SGHDT, CDR2 YYEEEE. The ends were cut back, 4 bases at V and 8 bases at J, with 15 bases in the middle. The CDR3 is made up of 13 amino acids. CDR3 sequence: CASSRRIRGGYTF. In nucleotides, the CDR3 is TGTGCCAGCAGCCGCCGGATAAGGGGAGGCTACACCTTC. Combining the CDR3 with reference TRBV5-6 and TRBJ1-2 gives the whole variable domain DAGVTQSPTHLIKTRGQQVTLRCSPKSGHDTVSWYQQALGQGPQFIFQYYEEEERQRGNFPDRFSGHQFPNYSSELNVNALLLGDSALYLCASSRRIRGGYTFGSGTRLTVV.

The chain carries TRBV5-1 and TRBJ2-5; perhaps TRBD2 as D (5 bases). Germline CDR1 SGHRS, CDR2 YFSETQ. CDR3 length equals 15 residues. V lost 0 bases to trimming and J lost 3 bases, with 12 bases between them. The DNA for the CDR3 is TGCGCCAGCAGCTTGGGGTCGACGGGAAAAGAGACCCAGTACTTC. This encodes CASSLGSTGKETQYF.

This sequence joins TRBV6-1 and TRBJ2-1, with D unclear. The V gene lost 0 bases and the J gene lost 0 bases, with 12 bases spanning the gap. From germline, CDR1 is MNHNS and CDR2 SASEGT. The CDR3 is 17 residues long. The CDR3 loop is CASSEAVRSRSYNEQFF. The CDR3, as DNA: TGTGCCAGCAGTGAAGCGGTCAGGTCCCGCTCCTACAATGAGCAGTTCTTC.

This clone has only a few counts. The chain uses TRBV7-2 and TRBJ1-2; maybe TRBD1 (6 bases). CDR1 is SGHTA, CDR2 FQGNSA, per germline. V lost 4 bases, J lost 4 bases, and 16 bases lay in between. CDR3 length: 15 amino acids. The chain's CDR3 is CASSSDGGASYGYTF. In nucleotides, the CDR3 is TGTGCCAGCAGCTCCGATGGGGGCGCGAGCTATGGCTACACCTTC.

The chain has TRBV6-1 and TRBJ2-1; tentative D call: TRBD1 (7 bases). Between the trimmed V and J ends, which lost 6 bases and 8 bases, there was a span of 35 bases. The CDR3 runs to 20 residues. CDR1 and CDR2 (germline): MNHNS, SASEGT. The CDR3 is CASSEYPPEGTVGADDEQFF. CDR3 bases: TGTGCCAGCAGCGAATACCCCCCGGAGGGGACAGTCGGTGCAGATGATGAGCAGTTCTTC.

In its sample, this clone was seen a few times. The J gene is TRBJ1-2, the V gene TRBV4-2; 7 bases agree with TRBD1. This CDR3 comprises 16 residues. Germline V lookup: CDR1 LGHNA, CDR2 YNFKEQ. Germline trimming cut 1 base from V and 6 bases from J; bases unmatched to any gene: 11. The CDR3 spells CASSQAPGTGANGYTF. In DNA form, the CDR3 reads TGTGCCAGCAGCCAAGCTCCGGGAACAGGGGCTAATGGCTACACCTTC.